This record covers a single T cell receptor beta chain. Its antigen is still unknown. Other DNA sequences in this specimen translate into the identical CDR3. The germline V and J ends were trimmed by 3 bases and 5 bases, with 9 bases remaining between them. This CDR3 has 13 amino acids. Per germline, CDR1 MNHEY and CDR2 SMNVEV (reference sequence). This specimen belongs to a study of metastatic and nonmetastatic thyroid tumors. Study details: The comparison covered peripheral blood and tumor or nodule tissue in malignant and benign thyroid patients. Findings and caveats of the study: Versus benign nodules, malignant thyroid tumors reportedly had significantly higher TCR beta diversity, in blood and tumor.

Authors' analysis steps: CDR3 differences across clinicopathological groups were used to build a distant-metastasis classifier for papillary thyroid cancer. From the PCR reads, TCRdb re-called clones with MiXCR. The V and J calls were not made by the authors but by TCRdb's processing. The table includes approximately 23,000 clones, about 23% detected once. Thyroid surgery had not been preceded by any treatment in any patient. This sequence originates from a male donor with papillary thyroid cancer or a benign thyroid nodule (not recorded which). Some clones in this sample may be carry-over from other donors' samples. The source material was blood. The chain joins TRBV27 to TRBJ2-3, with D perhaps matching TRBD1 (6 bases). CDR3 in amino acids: CASSFQGLDTQYF. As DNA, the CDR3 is TGTGCCAGCAGTTTCCAGGGGTTAGATACGCAGTATTTT.